Only a few counts were recorded for the clone carrying this T cell receptor (beta chain). CDR1 is MNHEY and CDR2 is SMNVEV in the germline V gene (reference sequence). The CDR3 extends over 14 amino acids. V shed 6 bases and J 3 bases; nucleotides not matched to a gene: 8. This sample was included in a study of T cells after yellow fever vaccination. TCRdb ran MiXCR on the 5' RACE reads and lists one entry per CDR3 protein. This sample has around 250,000 distinct CDR3 sequences, with around 4.9% found just once. The clonotype comes from a man between 18 and 35 years old who received the YFV17D yellow fever vaccine. The chain is built from TRBV27 and TRBJ2-7; 7 nucleotides agree with TRBD1. Sequencing used CD4+ T cells sorted from PBMCs, obtained on the day of the yellow fever booster vaccination. The CDR3 region is CASRLTRDSYEQYV. CDR3 nucleotides: TGTGCCAGCAGGCTAACCCGGGACAGCTACGAGCAGTACGTC.